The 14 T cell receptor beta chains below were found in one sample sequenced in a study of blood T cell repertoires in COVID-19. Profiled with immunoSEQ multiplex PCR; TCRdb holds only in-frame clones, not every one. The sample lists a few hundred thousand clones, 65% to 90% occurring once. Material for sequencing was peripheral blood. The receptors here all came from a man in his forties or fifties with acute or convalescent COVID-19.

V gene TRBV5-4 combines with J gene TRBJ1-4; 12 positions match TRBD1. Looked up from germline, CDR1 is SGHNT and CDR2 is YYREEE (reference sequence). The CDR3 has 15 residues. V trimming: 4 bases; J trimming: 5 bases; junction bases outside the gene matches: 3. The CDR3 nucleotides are TGTGCCAGCAGCCGGGACAGGGGGCCGAATGAAAAACTGTTTTTT. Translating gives CASSRDRGPNEKLFF. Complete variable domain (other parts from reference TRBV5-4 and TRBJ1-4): ETGVTQSPTHLIKTRGQQVTLRCSSQSGHNTVSWYQQALGQGPQFIFQYYREEENGRGNFPPRFSGLQFPNYSSELNVNALELDDSALYLCASSRDRGPNEKLFFGSGTQLSVL.

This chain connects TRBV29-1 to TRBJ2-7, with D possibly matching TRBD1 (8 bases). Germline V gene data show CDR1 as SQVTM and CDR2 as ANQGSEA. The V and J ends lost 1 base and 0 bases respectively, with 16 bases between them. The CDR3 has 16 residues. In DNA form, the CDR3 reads TGCAGCGTTGAAGGAGGGGGGGACAGGTCCTCCTACGAGCAGTACTTC. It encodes CSVEGGGDRSSYEQYF.

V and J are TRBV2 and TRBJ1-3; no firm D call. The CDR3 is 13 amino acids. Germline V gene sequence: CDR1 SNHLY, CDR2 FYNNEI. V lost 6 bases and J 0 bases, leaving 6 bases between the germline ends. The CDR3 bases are TGTGCCAGCAGCCAGTTCTCTGGAAACACCATATATTTT. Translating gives CASSQFSGNTIYF.

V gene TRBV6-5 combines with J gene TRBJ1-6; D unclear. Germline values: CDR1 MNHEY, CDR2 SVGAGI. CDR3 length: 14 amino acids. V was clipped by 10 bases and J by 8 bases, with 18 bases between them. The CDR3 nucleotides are TGTGCCACCTCCCTGGGCCGTCTGGATTCACCCCTCCACTTT. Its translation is CATSLGRLDSPLHF.

CDR3 region: CATSMEGKYQPQHF. For the CDR3, the DNA is TGTGCCACCTCAATGGAGGGTAAATATCAGCCCCAGCATTTT. V and J are TRBV19 and TRBJ1-5; no definite D call. The length of the CDR3 is 14 residues. The germline gives CDR1 LNHDA, CDR2 SQIVND (reference sequence). V was pared by 10 bases and J by 5 bases, with 18 bases between.

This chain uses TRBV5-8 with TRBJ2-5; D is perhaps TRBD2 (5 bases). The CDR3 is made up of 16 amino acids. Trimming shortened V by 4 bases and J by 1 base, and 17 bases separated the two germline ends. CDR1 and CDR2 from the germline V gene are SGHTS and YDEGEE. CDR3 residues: CASSRGSGTSQETQYF. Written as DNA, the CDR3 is TGTGCCAGCAGCCGAGGGAGTGGAACCAGCCAAGAGACCCAGTACTTC.

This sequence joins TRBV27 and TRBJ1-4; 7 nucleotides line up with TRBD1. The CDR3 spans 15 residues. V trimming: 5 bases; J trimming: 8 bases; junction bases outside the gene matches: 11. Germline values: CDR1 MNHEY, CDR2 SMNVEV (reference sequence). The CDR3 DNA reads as TGTGCCAGCAGTCCAAAGGGACAGCCAAGGGAAAAACTGTTTTTT. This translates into CASSPKGQPREKLFF.

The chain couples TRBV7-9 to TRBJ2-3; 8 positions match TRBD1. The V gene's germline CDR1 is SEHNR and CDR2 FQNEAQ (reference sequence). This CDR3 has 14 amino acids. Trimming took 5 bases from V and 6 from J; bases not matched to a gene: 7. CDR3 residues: CASSTDRGGDTQYF. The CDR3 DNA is TGTGCCAGCAGCACCGACAGGGGTGGGGATACGCAGTATTTT.

The CDR3 DNA sequence: TGTGCCAGCTCGGGGGGTAGCGCTAATCAGCCCCAGCATTTT. This translates into CASSGGSANQPQHF. V gene TRBV18 combines with J gene TRBJ1-5, with D maybe TRBD1 (5 bases). CDR1 KGHSH and CDR2 LQKENI come from the germline V gene. Trimming left V 6 bases short and J 4 bases short, with 13 bases between. The CDR3 runs 14 residues.

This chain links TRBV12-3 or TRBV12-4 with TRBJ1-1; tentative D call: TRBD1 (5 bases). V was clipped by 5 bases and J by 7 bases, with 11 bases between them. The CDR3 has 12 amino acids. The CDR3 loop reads CASSPQGYEAFF. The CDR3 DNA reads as TGTGCCAGCAGTCCTCAGGGTTATGAAGCTTTCTTT.

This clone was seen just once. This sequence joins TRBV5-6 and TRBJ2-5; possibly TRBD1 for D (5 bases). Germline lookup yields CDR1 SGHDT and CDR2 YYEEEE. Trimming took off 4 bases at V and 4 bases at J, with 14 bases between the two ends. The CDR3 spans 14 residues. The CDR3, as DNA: TGTGCCAGCAGCCCCCAGACAGTTCCAGAGACCCAGTACTTC. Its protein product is CASSPQTVPETQYF.

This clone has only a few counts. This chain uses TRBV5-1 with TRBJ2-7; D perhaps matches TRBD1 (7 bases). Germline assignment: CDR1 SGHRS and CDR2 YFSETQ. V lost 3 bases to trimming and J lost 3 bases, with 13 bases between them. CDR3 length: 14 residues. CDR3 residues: CASSWRDSSYEQYF. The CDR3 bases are TGCGCCAGCAGCTGGCGGGACAGCAGCTACGAGCAGTACTTC.

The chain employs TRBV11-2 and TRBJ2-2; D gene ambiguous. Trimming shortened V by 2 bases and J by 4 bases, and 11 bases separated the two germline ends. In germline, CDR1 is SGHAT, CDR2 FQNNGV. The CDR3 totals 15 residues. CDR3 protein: CASSLPTLTTGELFF. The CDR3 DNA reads TGTGCCAGCAGCTTACCCACCCTAACCACCGGGGAGCTGTTTTTT.

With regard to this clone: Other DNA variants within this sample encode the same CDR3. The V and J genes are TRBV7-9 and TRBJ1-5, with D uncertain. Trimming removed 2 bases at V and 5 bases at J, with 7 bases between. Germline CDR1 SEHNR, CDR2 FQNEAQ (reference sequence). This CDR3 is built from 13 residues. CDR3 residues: CASSLLGDQPQHF. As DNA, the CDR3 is TGTGCCAGCAGCTTACTGGGAGATCAGCCCCAGCATTTT.